This T cell receptor (beta chain) was documented in a study of control samples from healthy donors and cancer patients. The CDR3 is 13 amino acids. The V gene end was trimmed by 5 bases and the J gene end by 7 bases; junction bases not matched to a gene: 7. Germline V lookup: CDR1 SGHAT, CDR2 FQNNGV. The assay was immunoSEQ multiplex PCR, and TCRdb's table has in-frame clones only and misses some. The table includes 70,000 or so clones, approximately 87% detected once. A few counts support this clone. Other DNA sequences in the same sample also yield this CDR3. The specimen sequenced was blood. The V gene is TRBV11-2, the J gene TRBJ2-7; TRBD1 aligns across 8 bases. This TCR was recovered from a man between 50 and 59 years old in good health. CDR3 sequence reads: CASSPGQGREQYF. The DNA for the CDR3 is TGTGCCAGCAGCCCCGGACAGGGCCGGGAGCAGTACTTC.